These 7 T cell receptor beta chains came from one sample sequenced in a study of T cell responses to AZD1222 COVID-19 vaccine. Data came from immunoSEQ multiplex PCR; TCRdb stores just in-frame clones and leaves some out. Of 150,000 to 200,000 clones in the sample, 85% to 90% were seen once. The sample was peripheral blood, taken 28 days after the second AZD1222 dose. The source of these receptors is an adult who received the AZD1222 COVID-19 vaccine.

The chain uses TRBV6-5 and TRBJ1-2; D call uncertain. CDR1 is MNHEY and CDR2 is SVGAGI in the germline V gene. The CDR3 totals 13 residues. Deletions cut 7 bases from V and 6 bases from J, with 15 bases between. CDR3 loop: CASKLGPRDGYTF. In nucleotides, the CDR3 is TGTGCCAGCAAATTAGGTCCGCGGGATGGCTACACCTTC.

The rearrangement joins TRBV6-1 to TRBJ2-7, with TRBD1 matching over 7 bases. The CDR3 consists of 16 residues. In germline, CDR1 is MNHNS, CDR2 SASEGT. V lost 2 bases, J lost 3 bases, and 10 bases stayed unmatched. CDR3 nucleotides: TGTGCCAGCAGTGAAAGTGGGGACAGTTATTACTACGAGCAGTACTTC. Its translation is CASSESGDSYYYEQYF.

This clone was seen a single time. The chain links TRBV6-1 to TRBJ1-5; tentative D call: TRBD1 (5 bases). Trimming took 3 bases from V and 9 from J, leaving 12 bases between them. The CDR3 runs to 13 residues. Germline V lookup: CDR1 MNHNS, CDR2 SASEGT. The CDR3 is CASSEGPRGPQHF. DNA for the CDR3: TGTGCCAGCAGTGAGGGACCCCGCGGGCCCCAGCATTTT.

V gene TRBV6-6 combines with J gene TRBJ2-7; no reliable D call. Germline V lookup: CDR1 MNHNY, CDR2 SVGAGI (reference sequence). V shed 5 bases and J shed 6 bases, with 8 bases lying between them. CDR3 size: 11 residues. This CDR3 is CASSHGPEQYF. CDR3 nucleotide sequence: TGTGCCAGCAGTCATGGGCCCGAGCAGTACTTC.

This chain uses TRBV28 with TRBJ1-5; tentatively, D is TRBD1 (5 bases). Germline CDR1 reads MDHEN; CDR2 reads SYDVKM. This CDR3 comprises 16 residues. Trimming took 7 bases from V and 0 from J, leaving 16 bases between them. CDR3 DNA: TGTGCCAGCACCGAGGCAGGGTTTTATAGCAATCAGCCCCAGCATTTT. Its protein is CASTEAGFYSNQPQHF.

The rearrangement uses TRBV5-1 and TRBJ2-5, with D maybe TRBD2 (5 bases). Germline lookup yields CDR1 SGHRS and CDR2 YFSETQ. The CDR3 covers 16 residues. The V gene lost 2 bases and the J gene lost 7 bases, with 21 bases spanning the gap. The CDR3 sequence is CASSFNPGLEVGTQYF. CDR3 coding DNA: TGCGCCAGCAGCTTTAACCCTGGGCTGGAGGTTGGGACCCAGTACTTC. Looking up the rest from reference TRBV5-1 and TRBJ2-5 gives the full variable domain: KAGVTQTPRYLIKTRGQQVTLSCSPISGHRSVSWYQQTPGQGLQFLFEYFSETQRNKGNFPGRFSGRQFSNSRSEMNVSTLELGDSALYLCASSFNPGLEVGTQYFGPGTRLLVL.

The gene calls are TRBV3-1 (or the pseudogene TRBV3-2) and TRBJ1-2; D ambiguous. This CDR3 has 13 residues. The germline CDR1 and CDR2 sequences are LGHDT and YNNKEL (reference sequence). Between the trimmed V and J ends, which lost 3 bases and 6 bases, there was a span of 11 bases. Here the CDR3 reads CASSHPELNGYTF. The CDR3 DNA is TGTGCCAGCAGCCATCCAGAGCTTAATGGCTACACCTTC.